The rows below give T cell receptor beta chains drawn from one sample of a study of graft-versus-host responses after intestinal transplantation. The data were produced by immunoSEQ multiplex PCR, yet TCRdb's version contains in-frame clones alone and is incomplete. The sample comprises approximately 77,000 clones, about 90% of which are singletons, and roughly 0.66% rests with the top ten. The sequencing used PBMCs, collected 98 days after intestinal transplantation. These receptors all stem from a human patient who received an intestinal transplant, so some T cells may come from the graft donor. The CDR3 runs from the conserved cysteine through the conserved F or W. D genes are given only for firm matches. Clone size is stated in some rows and not others, as once, few, many or a class when expanded.

>TRBD1|TRBJ2-7|TRBV6-1|NA
CASSWGQGTYEQYF
TGTGCCAGCAGTTGGGGACAGGGGACCTACGAGCAGTACTTC
>NA|TRBJ1-5|TRBV9|NA
CASSVEEEQPQHF
TGTGCCAGCAGCGTAGAGGAAGAACAGCCCCAGCATTTT
>TRBD1|TRBJ2-3|TRBV6-6|NA
CASSDGQDTPRYF
TGTGCCAGCAGTGACGGACAGGACACCCCGAGGTATTTT
>TRBD1|TRBJ2-2|TRBV6-4|NA
CASSLTGGDTGELFF
TGTGCCAGCAGCCTCACAGGGGGCGACACCGGGGAGCTGTTTTTT
>NA|TRBJ2-7|TRBV6-6|NA
CASSYSDPAGEQYF
TGTGCCAGCAGTTATAGCGACCCAGCTGGGGAGCAGTACTTC
>TRBD1|TRBJ1-5|TRBV19|NA
CASSIDRAGGRGNQPQHF
TGTGCCAGTAGTATAGATCGGGCAGGGGGTCGGGGCAATCAGCCCCAGCATTTT
>NA|TRBJ2-4|TRBV6-1|NA
CASSERSTWGKNIQYF
TGTGCCAGCAGTGAAAGAAGTACATGGGGCAAAAACATTCAGTACTTC
>NA|TRBJ1-2|TRBV19|NA
CASSALTGGYTF
TGTGCCAGTAGTGCGTTGACTGGAGGCTACACCTTC
>NA|TRBJ2-1|TRBV4-1|few
CASSQGRVGINEQFF
TGCGCCAGCAGCCAAGGACGTGTAGGGATTAATGAGCAGTTCTTC
>NA|TRBJ2-3|TRBV6-5|NA
CASSYEGGTDTQYF
TGTGCCAGCAGTTACGAGGGCGGCACAGATACGCAGTATTTT
>NA|TRBJ2-1|TRBV11-2|once
CASSRTEGGNEQFF
TGTGCCAGCAGCCGAACGGAGGGTGGGAATGAGCAGTTCTTC
>NA|TRBJ1-1|TRBV5-1|NA
CASSPPGRVSMNTEAFF
TGCGCCAGCAGTCCCCCGGGCAGGGTTAGCATGAACACTGAAGCTTTCTTT
>TRBD1|TRBJ2-4|TRBV4-1|NA
CASSQVGTGFDIQYF
TGCGCCAGCAGCCAAGTTGGGACAGGGTTTGACATTCAGTACTTC
>TRBD2|TRBJ2-3|TRBV5-6|NA
CASSLPGLAGGDTQYF
TGTGCCAGCAGCCTACCGGGACTAGCGGGAGGGGATACGCAGTATTTT
>TRBD2|TRBJ2-3|TRBV5-4|NA
CASSTPRLAGTDTQYF
TGTGCCAGCAGCACCCCTAGACTAGCGGGAACAGATACGCAGTATTTT
>NA|TRBJ2-4|TRBV6-5|NA
CATQVLLAKNIQYF
TGTGCCACTCAGGTTCTTCTAGCCAAAAACATTCAGTACTTC
>NA|TRBJ2-3|TRBV7-2|NA
CASSSPTDTQYF
TGTGCCAGCAGCTCGCCAACAGATACGCAGTATTTT
>NA|TRBJ2-1|TRBV4-1|NA
CASSLTGPFSYNEQFF
TGCGCCAGCAGCCTTACCGGGCCTTTTTCCTACAATGAGCAGTTCTTC
>NA|TRBJ2-2|TRBV28|NA
CASSPKVVGELFF
TGTGCCAGCAGTCCCAAAGTGGTCGGGGAGCTGTTTTTT
>NA|TRBJ2-7|TRBV21-1|NA
CASSKGQGSYEQYF
TGTGCCAGCAGCAAAGGACAGGGCTCCTACGAGCAGTACTTC
>NA|TRBJ1-4|TRBV6-5|NA
CASGILGNEKLFF
TGTGCCAGCGGAATCCTGGGGAACGAAAAACTGTTTTTT
>TRBD2|TRBJ2-5|TRBV11-2|NA
CASSSGLAGVETQYF
TGTGCCAGCAGCTCGGGACTAGCGGGGGTAGAGACCCAGTACTTC
>NA|TRBJ2-1|TRBV5-1|NA
CASSLRQAFDEQFF
TGCGCCAGCAGCCTGAGACAGGCCTTCGATGAGCAGTTCTTC
>NA|TRBJ1-2|TRBV6-5|once
CASAGVYYGYTF
TGTGCCAGCGCTGGTGTATACTATGGCTACACCTTC
>NA|TRBJ1-5|TRBV28|NA
CASTPAGPYQPQHF
TGTGCCAGCACCCCGGCAGGGCCCTATCAGCCCCAGCATTTT
>TRBD2|TRBJ2-3|TRBV6-5|NA
CASSGLAGGPDTQYF
TGTGCCAGCAGCGGACTAGCGGGAGGGCCAGATACGCAGTATTTT
>NA|TRBJ2-7|TRBV6-1|NA
CASSDPGNEQYF
TGTGCCAGCAGTGATCCGGGAAACGAGCAGTACTTC
>NA|TRBJ2-7|TRBV6-1|few
CASLGGYEQYF
TGTGCCAGTTTAGGGGGCTACGAGCAGTACTTC
>NA|TRBJ2-1|TRBV5-1|NA
CASSPQGRPDNEQFF
TGCGCCAGCAGCCCCCAGGGCCGCCCGGACAATGAGCAGTTCTTC
>TRBD2|TRBJ2-1|TRBV6-5|NA
CASSYLASGRGNEQFF
TGTGCCAGCAGTTACTTGGCTAGCGGGAGGGGGAATGAGCAGTTCTTC
>NA|TRBJ2-6|TRBV10-2|NA
CASGGYSGANVLTF
TGCGCCAGCGGGGGGTACTCTGGGGCCAACGTCCTGACTTTC
>NA|TRBJ1-3|TRBV28|once
CASSSPLMASSGNTIYF
TGTGCCAGCAGTTCCCCACTCATGGCTAGCTCTGGAAACACCATATATTTT
>NA|TRBJ2-5|TRBV7-9|NA
CASSLAGLGETQYF
TGTGCCAGCAGCTTAGCGGGGCTGGGGGAGACCCAGTACTTC
>TRBD2|TRBJ2-1|TRBV4-1|NA
CASSLAPAGYPEQFF
TGCGCCAGCAGTCTGGCGCCAGCGGGGTACCCCGAGCAGTTCTTC
>TRBD1|TRBJ2-3|TRBV5-1|NA
CASSQGTGGTDTQYF
TGCGCCAGCAGCCAGGGGACAGGGGGAACAGATACGCAGTATTTT
>NA|TRBJ2-3|TRBV6-5|NA
CASSYGIAATDTQYF
TGTGCCAGCAGTTACGGGATAGCGGCCACAGATACGCAGTATTTT
>TRBD1|TRBJ2-5|TRBV2|NA
CASREDRETQYF
TGTGCCAGCAGAGAGGACAGGGAGACCCAGTACTTC
>NA|TRBJ2-7|TRBV5-1|NA
CASSFQYEQYF
TGCGCCAGCAGCTTCCAATACGAGCAGTACTTC
>NA|TRBJ2-7|TRBV19|NA
CASSIGGPRAEQYF
TGTGCCAGTAGTATAGGGGGGCCCAGGGCCGAGCAGTACTTC
>NA|TRBJ2-7|TRBV5-4|NA
CASSLQGAAYEQYF
TGTGCCAGCAGCTTACAGGGAGCAGCCTACGAGCAGTACTTC
>TRBD2|TRBJ2-1|TRBV28|NA
CASSLMSLAGYNEQFF
TGTGCCAGCAGTTTAATGTCGCTAGCGGGTTACAATGAGCAGTTCTTC
>TRBD1|TRBJ2-1|TRBV9|NA
CASSVGQGGEQFF
TGTGCCAGCAGCGTCGGACAGGGTGGTGAGCAGTTCTTC
>TRBD1|TRBJ1-1|TRBV5-8|NA
CASSLGTGGTEALF
TGTGCCAGCAGCCTAGGGACAGGGGGCACTGAAGCTCTCTTT
>TRBD1|TRBJ1-2|TRBV30|NA
CAWSVRDRRSYGYTF
TGTGCCTGGAGTGTGAGGGACAGGAGGAGCTATGGCTACACCTTC
>NA|TRBJ2-7|TRBV19|once
CASSIVAGPFYEQYF
TGTGCCAGTAGTATAGTTGCGGGGCCTTTCTACGAGCAGTACTTC
>TRBD2|TRBJ2-5|TRBV28|NA
CASSFVSGIKETQYF
TGTGCCAGCAGTTTTGTTAGCGGGATTAAAGAGACCCAGTACTTC
>NA|TRBJ1-3|TRBV28|NA
CASSLLGSGNTIYF
TGTGCCAGCAGCCTCCTGGGCTCTGGAAACACCATATATTTT
>TRBD2|TRBJ2-5|TRBV7-3|NA
CASSLGSGGQETQYF
TGTGCCAGCAGCTTAGGTAGCGGGGGGCAAGAGACCCAGTACTTC